The entry below gives a single T cell receptor beta chain sequence along with its context. Its antigen remains undetermined. The input lacks base qualities; no much larger clone sits a single base away. The immunoSEQ Assay, a bias-controlled multiplex PCR, was used to amplify TCRbeta CDR3 regions from genomic DNA. The paper's processing steps were these. Within the assay, amplification of reference gene primers was used to estimate how many nucleated cells each sample contained. To quantify the absolute abundance of each unique TCRbeta CDR3 rearrangement, sequence reads were collapsed and filtered. For each sample, productive Simpson clonality was calculated by taking the square root of Simpson's diversity index across productive rearrangements. This immuneACCESS table, as held by TCRdb, lists in-frame sequences with V and J called but not all clones. Of the missing ones, under half trace to an unresolved V gene in checked studies; the others have no known cause. V, J and clone size derive from that table, while D and trimming were established from the DNA sequence. The sample has 200,000 to 250,000 clones on record, around 82% of them singletons. The ten largest clones take up 6.5% to 9% of the sample.

This entry comes from a study of blood T cell repertoires in COVID-19 (dated by TCRdb to about 2020). In terms of the full investigation: Samples from collaborators originated in the United States, Italy and Spain and spanned both the acute and convalescent phases of COVID-19. The prospective study material was composed of cDNA or gDNA derived from T cells, B-cell-depleted T cells, or PBMCs. Subjects who had been exposed to COVID-19, were actively infected with it, or had recovered from it provided the deeply sampled blood TCRbeta repertoires that made up the dataset. The repertoires were released in a freely available public database meant as a resource for research on the immune response to SARS-CoV-2. Samples were obtained from the ongoing ImmuneRACE study (first 160 participants) and from 1,000 to 1,500 subjects provided by 6 global collaborators. Nearly every sample came with metadata listing a de-identified subject ID, COVID-19 status, age in years and sex. Where HLA class I and class II types were available, the types were taken from metadata supplied by the sample provider, not from assay-based typing. General findings and caveats noted by the study authors: The quantity of clinical and demographic metadata differed by source and by participant and was supplied without curation.

Enrolling through a virtual design, the prospective study's participants ranged in age from about 18 to 89 years and lived across about two dozen United States geographic areas. Cohort assignment in the prospective study relied on participant-reported clinical history from a screening survey and a study questionnaire. Each participant in the prospective study had whole blood, serum and a nasopharyngeal or oropharyngeal swab collected by mobile phlebotomists. Participants in the prospective study had the option to provide additional blood draws and questionnaires over a roughly two-month period. Blood samples from the prospective study were shipped frozen or at room temperature prior to DNA extraction. Sequences MGHDK (CDR1) and SYGVNS (CDR2) are obtained from the germline V gene. V and J are truncated by 1 base and 4 bases respectively, leaving an intervening sequence of 8 bases. Inclusive of the bounding cysteine and phenylalanine, the CDR3 is 15 residues long. Only the CDR3 region is kept as DNA, spanning 45 bases read in frame from base 1.

This sequence uses TRBV25-1 and TRBJ1-6; a confident D gene designation cannot be given. This receptor was taken from a woman in her forties with acute COVID-19. What was sequenced was PBMCs or T cells enriched from blood (not recorded which). CDR3 region: CASSESQIYNSPLHF. The nucleotide sequence reads as follows: TGTGCCAGCAGTGAATCCCAGATTTATAATTCACCCCTCCACTTT.